A single sample is the source of the 20 T cell receptor beta chains below, sequenced in a study of cytomegalovirus exposure and HLA in healthy donors. PCR involved 60 Vbeta and 13 Jbeta primers. Clones were read by immunoSEQ multiplex PCR, and TCRdb kept only the in-frame ones, dropping some. The repertoire has 85,000 to 110,000 clones, under 80% of them found once; the top ten carry 10% to 13%. The sample was PBMCs. Every receptor here comes from a woman between 18 and 29 years old in good health and CMV-seropositive.

The rearrangement links TRBV27 to TRBJ2-7; maybe TRBD2 (6 bases). Between the trimmed V and J ends, which lost 8 bases and 0 bases, there was a span of 20 bases. CDR1 is MNHEY, CDR2 SMNVEV, per germline (reference sequence). This CDR3 is 16 amino acids long. The CDR3 reads CASPRGLRGSSYEQYF. Written as DNA, the CDR3 is TGTGCCAGCCCCCGGGGCCTTCGGGGGAGCTCCTACGAGCAGTACTTC.

This clone came up a few times. The chain joins TRBV10-2 to TRBJ2-1, with TRBD1 matching over 8 bases. The CDR3 totals 14 residues. V trimming: 7 bases; J trimming: 3 bases; junction bases outside the gene matches: 5. Germline CDR1 and CDR2: WSHSY and SAAADI. CDR3 coding DNA: TGCGCCAGCACCAGACAGGGGCACTACAATGAGCAGTTCTTC. This encodes CASTRQGHYNEQFF.

The CDR3 region has the DNA TGTGCCAGCAGTTTAAGAGGTAGTGGGAGCTACGAGCAGTACTTC. This codes for CASSLRGSGSYEQYF. The V and J genes are TRBV27 and TRBJ2-7; possible D gene TRBD2, 5 bases. The V and J ends lost 2 bases and 3 bases respectively, with 14 bases between them. Per the germline V gene, CDR1 is MNHEY and CDR2 is SMNVEV (reference sequence). The CDR3 has 15 amino acids.

The chain combines TRBV27 with TRBJ2-1; 14 positions match TRBD2. Germline CDR1 reads MNHEY; CDR2 reads SMNVEV (reference sequence). This CDR3 contains 18 residues. With 4 bases clipped from V and 3 bases from J, the junction kept 8 bases outside the gene matches. The DNA for the CDR3 is TGTGCCAGCAGTTCCCAACAGGGACTAGCGGGGGACTACAATGAGCAGTTCTTC. Translating gives CASSSQQGLAGDYNEQFF.

J is TRBJ1-5 and V is TRBV5-6; 7 nucleotides align to TRBD1. Germline loops: CDR1 SGHDT, CDR2 YYEEEE. With 1 base clipped from V and 5 bases from J, the junction kept 6 bases outside the gene matches. The length of the CDR3 is 15 residues. This chain's CDR3 is CASSLTGDYDQPQHF. CDR3 nucleotides: TGTGCCAGCAGCTTGACAGGGGATTACGATCAGCCCCAGCATTTT.

The V gene is TRBV19, the J gene TRBJ1-2, with D hard to call. V shed 2 bases and J shed 0 bases, with 7 bases lying between them. This CDR3 has 14 amino acids. The germline gives CDR1 LNHDA, CDR2 SQIVND (reference sequence). The CDR3 loop reads CASSINRANYGYTF. The CDR3, as DNA: TGTGCCAGTAGTATAAACAGAGCTAACTATGGCTACACCTTC.

V gene TRBV6-6 combines with J gene TRBJ2-7, with D unclear. Between the trimmed V and J ends, which lost 2 bases and 0 bases, there was a span of 8 bases. Germline V gene data show CDR1 as MNHNY and CDR2 as SVGAGI (reference sequence). The CDR3 totals 14 residues. CDR3 bases: TGTGCCAGCAGTTACAGCCCCCCCTCCTACGAGCAGTACTTC. It is translated as CASSYSPPSYEQYF.

V is TRBV5-6 and J is TRBJ2-3, with TRBD2 identical over 9 bases. Germline V gene sequence: CDR1 SGHDT, CDR2 YYEEEE. CDR3 size: 14 residues. Trimming removed 4 bases from V and 2 bases from J; junction bases left unmatched: 2. CDR3 DNA sequence: TGTGCCAGCAGCCCTAGCGGGGACACAGATACGCAGTATTTT. Amino acid sequence: CASSPSGDTDTQYF.

The chain is built from TRBV7-9 and TRBJ1-3, with TRBD1 matching over 7 bases. This CDR3 region has 15 residues. The junction had 10 bases not matched to a gene; V was cut back by 8 bases and J by 3 bases. The germline V gene has CDR1 SEHNR and CDR2 FQNEAQ (reference sequence). The CDR3 DNA is TGTGCCAGCGAAAGGGGGCCGGGGCATGGAAACACCATATATTTT. Its translation: CASERGPGHGNTIYF.

This chain uses TRBV6-1 with TRBJ1-2, with D possibly matching TRBD1 (5 bases). V shed 2 bases and J shed 2 bases, with 6 bases lying between them. CDR1 is MNHNS, CDR2 SASEGT, per germline. The CDR3 has 13 amino acids. The CDR3 loop reads CASSESGNYGYTF. CDR3 nucleotide sequence: TGTGCCAGCAGTGAATCAGGGAACTATGGCTACACCTTC.

This sequence joins TRBV27 and TRBJ2-7, with a tentative D call TRBD1 (5 bases). There are 13 residues in the CDR3. Germline V CDR1 and CDR2: MNHEY, SMNVEV (reference sequence). The V and J ends lost 5 bases and 6 bases respectively, with 14 bases between them. CDR3 nucleotide sequence: TGTGCCAGCAGTCGGCGGACACAACCCGAGCAGTACTTC. It specifies CASSRRTQPEQYF.

J is TRBJ1-2 and V is TRBV21-1; the D call TRBD1 from the table was never checked on the DNA. TRBV21-1 is described as a pseudogene. The CDR3 runs 15 residues. The CDR3 loop is CASSNDRAISCGYTF. CDR3 sequence (DNA): TGTGCCAGCAGCAACGACAGGGCGATCTCCTGTGGCTACACCTTC.

V gene TRBV6-1 combines with J gene TRBJ1-2, with 8 bases fitting TRBD1. The CDR3 extends over 13 amino acids. The germline V gene encodes CDR1 MNHNS and CDR2 SASEGT. J gave up 4 bases and V 3 bases, and 1 base lay outside the gene matches. The CDR3 sequence is CASSETGVYGYTF. The CDR3 region has the DNA TGTGCCAGCAGTGAGACAGGGGTCTATGGCTACACCTTC.

The rearrangement uses TRBV7-9 and TRBJ2-1; 7 bases are a match to TRBD1. The CDR3 is 17 amino acids. Germline V gives CDR1 SEHNR, CDR2 FQNEAQ (reference sequence). The V segment lost 5 bases and the J segment 6 bases; nucleotides outside the gene matches: 16. The CDR3 DNA is TGTGCCAGCAGCCACCAACCGACAGGGCGAGGCGGCAATGAGCAGTTCTTC. This sequence encodes CASSHQPTGRGGNEQFF.

The chain recombines TRBV20-1 with TRBJ2-1; perhaps TRBD2 as D (5 bases). The CDR3 sequence is 11 residues long. The germline V gene encodes CDR1 DFQATT and CDR2 SNEGSKA (reference sequence). The V end was cut by 1 base, the J end by 7 bases, with 5 bases between. CDR3 nucleotides: TGCAGTGCTAGAGGAGGGAATGAGCAGTTCTTC. Translation gives CSARGGNEQFF.

This chain uses TRBV7-8 with TRBJ2-7; maybe TRBD1 (6 bases). Germline V gene sequence: CDR1 SGHVS, CDR2 FQNEAQ. The CDR3 is 16 residues long. Trimming shortened V by 2 bases and J by 4 bases, and 18 bases separated the two germline ends. Here the CDR3 DNA reads TGTGCCAGCAGCTTAATCTTGACAGGATCGTCGTACGAGCAGTACTTC. Protein sequence: CASSLILTGSSYEQYF.

The V and J genes are TRBV6-6 and TRBJ2-7; 12 positions match TRBD2. The CDR3 is 14 residues long. Germline V gene sequence: CDR1 MNHNY, CDR2 SVGAGI (reference sequence). J lost 4 bases, V lost 7 bases, and 5 bases had no gene match. In nucleotides, the CDR3 is TGTGCCAGCACCAACCTAGCGGGAGGGTACGAGCAGTACTTC. Translating gives CASTNLAGGYEQYF.

The chain carries TRBV6-1 and TRBJ1-1; D call uncertain. The germline V gene encodes CDR1 MNHNS and CDR2 SASEGT. The CDR3 length is 13 residues. Between the trimmed V and J ends, which lost 1 base and 1 base, there was a span of 4 bases. The CDR3 loop is CASSEGRNTEAFF. In DNA form, the CDR3 reads TGTGCCAGCAGTGAAGGCAGGAACACTGAAGCTTTCTTT.

The gene calls are TRBV27 and TRBJ2-7; TRBD2 matches at 8 bases. This CDR3 comprises 18 residues. V gave up 6 bases and J gave up 4 bases; unmatched junction bases: 20. Germline CDR1 is MNHEY and CDR2 is SMNVEV (reference sequence). The CDR3 DNA reads as TGTGCCAGCAGCCGAGAGGGGGTGCGGGAGGTGCCCCGATACGAGCAGTACTTC. Translation gives CASSREGVREVPRYEQYF.

This clone was observed a handful of times. The V gene is TRBV27, the J gene TRBJ2-2, with D possibly TRBD1 on 7 matching bases. The CDR3 is 15 amino acids. Per the germline V gene, CDR1 is MNHEY and CDR2 is SMNVEV (reference sequence). V was pared by 2 bases and J by 5 bases, with 12 bases between. CDR3: CASSLSQGGTGELFF. CDR3 bases: TGTGCCAGCAGTTTAAGTCAGGGGGGAACCGGGGAGCTGTTTTTT.